One and the same sample provided the 25 T cell receptor beta chains below, sequenced in a study of blood T cells in healthy people across ages. With a J-beta primer mix and a sample-barcoded 5' primer, a second PCR ran roughly 6 to 12 cycles. Using its own MiXCR run on the 5' RACE reads, TCRdb lists one record per CDR3 protein. The table includes 540,000 or so distinct CDR3 sequences, roughly 43% detected once. Sequencing input: blood. These receptors came from a man at least 80 years old in good health.

This rearrangement joins TRBV20-1 to TRBJ2-5; D not resolved. Germline loops: CDR1 DFQATT, CDR2 SNEGSKA (reference sequence). V was clipped by 4 bases and J by 1 base, with 7 bases between them. CDR3 size: 12 residues. In DNA, the CDR3 is TGCAGTGCTAAGAATTTCCAAGAGACCCAGTACTTC. It yields the protein CSAKNFQETQYF.

V gene TRBV29-1 combines with J gene TRBJ2-1, with a weak D call TRBD1 (5 bases). Trimming shortened V by 6 bases and J by 5 bases, and 8 bases separated the two germline ends. The CDR3 contains 11 residues. Germline CDR1 reads SQVTM; CDR2 reads ANQGSEA. The CDR3 nucleotides are TGCAGCGTAGACAGAGACAATGAGCAGTTCTTC. It codes for CSVDRDNEQFF.

This CDR3 is CASRRTGSGPEAFF. The CDR3 DNA reads as TGTGCCAGCAGAAGGACAGGGTCGGGTCCAGAAGCTTTCTTT. The V gene is TRBV6-5, the J gene TRBJ1-1; TRBD1 matches at 8 bases. J lost 8 bases, V lost 6 bases, and 11 bases had no gene match. The CDR3 has 14 amino acids. CDR1 and CDR2 (germline): MNHEY, SVGAGI.

The chain has TRBV4-3 and TRBJ1-6; no clear D. The V and J ends lost 1 base and 10 bases respectively, with 11 bases between them. The V gene's germline CDR1 is LGHNA and CDR2 YSLEER. The CDR3 contains 14 residues. Here the CDR3 DNA reads TGCGCCAGCAGCCAAGGCGATTGGAGGTCACCCCTCCACTTT. It yields the protein CASSQGDWRSPLHF.

CDR3 residues: CASSQAGGDTGELFF. CDR3 in DNA: TGTGCCAGCAGCCAGGCGGGAGGGGACACCGGGGAGCTGTTTTTT. The rearrangement links TRBV4-2 to TRBJ2-2; TRBD2 matches 9 bases. V gave up 3 bases and J gave up 3 bases; unmatched junction bases: 2. The CDR3 runs to 15 residues. Per germline, CDR1 LGHNA and CDR2 YNFKEQ.

This chain links TRBV5-1 with TRBJ1-2; the match to TRBD1 covers 10 bases. Per the germline V gene, CDR1 is SGHRS and CDR2 is YFSETQ. The V gene end was trimmed by 6 bases and the J gene end by 4 bases; junction bases not matched to a gene: 18. The CDR3 length is 18 residues. DNA for the CDR3: TGCGCCAGCATGAGGTCCCCGGGACAGGGGCCCTTGATCTATGGCTACACCTTC. As protein: CASMRSPGQGPLIYGYTF. Using reference TRBV5-1 and TRBJ1-2 for the parts outside the CDR3, the full variable domain is KAGVTQTPRYLIKTRGQQVTLSCSPISGHRSVSWYQQTPGQGLQFLFEYFSETQRNKGNFPGRFSGRQFSNSRSEMNVSTLELGDSALYLCASMRSPGQGPLIYGYTFGSGTRLTVV.

In its sample, this clonotype was seen a few times. The CDR3 spells CSARDQTSGGILSSTDTQYF. The CDR3 DNA reads TGCAGTGCTAGAGATCAGACTAGCGGGGGGATCTTATCTAGCACAGATACGCAGTATTTT. The chain is built from TRBV20-1 and TRBJ2-3; 13 positions agree with TRBD2. Germline CDR1 reads DFQATT; CDR2 reads SNEGSKA (reference sequence). With V trimmed by 0 bases and J by 0 bases, 12 bases remained unmatched. CDR3 length: 20 residues.

V usage is TRBV7-2 and J usage is TRBJ2-3; a possible D gene is TRBD2 (6 bases). The V gene's germline CDR1 is SGHTA and CDR2 FQGNSA. Trimming cost V 4 bases and J 0 bases, with 11 bases left between them. The CDR3 extends over 15 amino acids. The DNA for the CDR3 is TGTGCCAGCAGCTACGGGACTTTCAGCACAGATACGCAGTATTTT. Protein product: CASSYGTFSTDTQYF. Together with reference TRBV7-2 and TRBJ2-3, the CDR3 gives the full variable domain: GAGVSQSPSNKVTEKGKDVELRCDPISGHTALYWYRQSLGQGLEFLIYFQGNSAPDKSGLPSDRFSAERTGGSVSTLTIQRTQQEDSAVYLCASSYGTFSTDTQYFGPGTRLTVL.

This clonotype was seen more than once but under ten times. The chain is built from TRBV20-1 and TRBJ2-4; a possible D gene is TRBD1 (5 bases). V lost 5 bases and J lost 8, with 16 bases in between. This CDR3 is built from 13 residues. CDR1 and CDR2 (germline): DFQATT, SNEGSKA (reference sequence). The CDR3 DNA reads as TGCAGTGCTTCGACCCAGGGTTTGGACATTCAGTACTTC. Translation gives CSASTQGLDIQYF.

This sequence joins TRBV14 and TRBJ2-7; perhaps TRBD2 as D (6 bases). V lost 4 bases, J lost 10 bases, and 17 bases lay in between. This CDR3 has 13 residues. Germline CDR1 is SGHDN and CDR2 is FVKESK. CDR3 in DNA: TGTGCCAGCAGCCCCCGCAGGGAGGCAACCCAGTACTTC. This translates into CASSPRREATQYF. Full variable domain (missing parts from reference TRBV14 and TRBJ2-7): EAGVTQFPSHSVIEKGQTVTLRCDPISGHDNLYWYRRVMGKEIKFLLHFVKESKQDESGMPNNRFLAERTGGTYSTLKVQPAELEDSGVYFCASSPRREATQYFGPGTRLTVT.

This clonotype has only one observation. The chain uses TRBV18 and TRBJ2-1; TRBD2 aligns across 7 bases. Germline trimming cut 1 base from V and 5 bases from J; bases unmatched to any gene: 8. The CDR3 runs 16 residues. Germline values: CDR1 KGHSH, CDR2 LQKENI. The CDR3 protein is CASSPQLGSGDNEQFF. The CDR3 DNA is TGTGCCAGCTCACCACAATTAGGGAGCGGGGACAATGAGCAGTTCTTC.

This clonotype was observed a handful of times. The chain uses TRBV10-3 and TRBJ1-4; no clear D gene. The CDR3 length is 15 residues. The germline V gene encodes CDR1 ENHRY and CDR2 SYGVKD. Trimming cost V 0 bases and J 2 bases, with 7 bases left between them. The CDR3 nucleotides read TGTGCCATCAGTGAGTCAGGGCGGACTAATGAAAAACTGTTTTTT. Translated, it gives CAISESGRTNEKLFF.

J is TRBJ2-5 and V is TRBV15; D is uncertain. Germline values: CDR1 LNHNV, CDR2 YYDKDF (reference sequence). The CDR3 is made up of 13 amino acids. V shed 5 bases and J shed 0 bases, with 7 bases lying between them. The CDR3 loop is CATSHAYQETQYF. The CDR3, as DNA: TGTGCCACCAGCCACGCATACCAAGAGACCCAGTACTTC.

The CDR3 sequence: CSVQTGGNQPQHF. The DNA for the CDR3 is TGCAGCGTCCAAACGGGGGGCAATCAGCCCCAGCATTTT. The chain employs TRBV29-1 and TRBJ1-5; a possible D gene is TRBD1 (5 bases). The CDR3 sequence is 13 residues long. V was trimmed by 6 bases and J by 2 bases, leaving 11 bases between them. Germline CDR1 reads SQVTM; CDR2 reads ANQGSEA.

The chain is built from TRBV5-1 and TRBJ2-5; 16 bases agree with TRBD2. This CDR3 comprises 17 residues. In germline, CDR1 is SGHRS, CDR2 YFSETQ. Germline trimming cut 7 bases from V and 1 base from J; bases unmatched to any gene: 7. The CDR3 reads CASASGTSGRAQETQYF. CDR3 coding DNA: TGCGCCAGCGCGAGTGGGACTAGCGGGAGGGCCCAAGAGACCCAGTACTTC. The entire variable domain, with the rest obtained from reference TRBV5-1 and TRBJ2-5, is as follows: KAGVTQTPRYLIKTRGQQVTLSCSPISGHRSVSWYQQTPGQGLQFLFEYFSETQRNKGNFPGRFSGRQFSNSRSEMNVSTLELGDSALYLCASASGTSGRAQETQYFGPGTRLLVL.

The CDR3 sequence is CASSVVGAGGYNEQFF. CDR3 nucleotides: TGTGCCAGCAGCGTAGTTGGAGCGGGGGGTTACAATGAGCAGTTCTTC. The chain couples TRBV9 to TRBJ2-1; 9 bases agree with TRBD2. The J segment lost 4 bases and the V segment lost 0 bases, leaving 5 bases of the junction unmatched. CDR1 SGDLS and CDR2 YYNGEE come from the germline V gene. CDR3 length equals 16 residues.

This clonotype has only a few counts. The chain couples TRBV6-2 or TRBV6-3 to TRBJ1-2; D is perhaps TRBD1 (6 bases). Looked up from germline, CDR1 is MNHEY and CDR2 is SVGEGT. The CDR3 runs to 15 residues. Trimming removed 5 bases from V and 2 bases from J, with 15 bases in between. The CDR3 is CASSTIRTVNYGYTF. CDR3 DNA sequence: TGTGCCAGCAGTACAATCAGGACAGTCAACTATGGCTACACCTTC.

A few counts support this clonotype. The chain links TRBV2 to TRBJ2-3; no clear D gene. V lost 6 bases and J 5 bases, leaving 9 bases between the germline ends. The CDR3 contains 12 residues. CDR1 is SNHLY and CDR2 is FYNNEI in the germline V gene. DNA for the CDR3: TGTGCCAGCAGCCTTACCGTAGATACGCAGTATTTT. Residues: CASSLTVDTQYF.

The CDR3 nucleotides read TGTGCCAGCAGTGAACCGGGGTACCAAGAGACCCAGTACTTC. Its translation is CASSEPGYQETQYF. The chain has TRBV6-1 and TRBJ2-5, with D perhaps TRBD2 (5 bases). The CDR3 is 14 residues long. Looked up from germline, CDR1 is MNHNS and CDR2 is SASEGT. The V end was cut by 2 bases, the J end by 0 bases, with 7 bases between.

V is TRBV18 and J is TRBJ2-3; weak D call: TRBD2 (5 bases). The CDR3 spans 14 residues. Germline loops: CDR1 KGHSH, CDR2 LQKENI. V was shortened by 2 bases and J by 2 bases, with 8 bases between the two germline ends. The chain's CDR3 is CASSPVRDTDTQYF. As DNA, the CDR3 is TGTGCCAGCTCACCAGTGAGGGACACAGATACGCAGTATTTT.

J is TRBJ2-5 and V is TRBV7-2; 8 bases fit TRBD2. CDR1 and CDR2 (germline): SGHTA, FQGNSA. With 3 bases clipped from V and 7 bases from J, the junction kept 13 bases outside the gene matches. There are 16 residues in the CDR3. CDR3 residues: CASSFDGTRGSLTQYF. DNA of the CDR3: TGTGCCAGCAGCTTCGATGGGACTAGGGGGAGCTTGACCCAGTACTTC. Drawing the rest from reference TRBV7-2 and TRBJ2-5, the complete variable domain is GAGVSQSPSNKVTEKGKDVELRCDPISGHTALYWYRQSLGQGLEFLIYFQGNSAPDKSGLPSDRFSAERTGGSVSTLTIQRTQQEDSAVYLCASSFDGTRGSLTQYFGPGTRLLVL.

The genes are TRBV12-3 or TRBV12-4 and TRBJ1-6; D is unresolved. V was cut by 4 bases and J by 14 bases, with 9 bases left in between. The CDR3 has 11 residues. The chain's CDR3 is CASSYRSTLHF. CDR3 in DNA: TGTGCCAGCAGTTACCGATCTACCCTCCACTTT.

This sequence joins TRBV29-1 and TRBJ2-7; D unclear. The J call is doubtful: the DNA matches TRBJ2-5 better. CDR3 length equals 13 residues. The germline V gene encodes CDR1 SQVTM and CDR2 ANQGSEA. CDR3 sequence (DNA): TGCAGCGTTGGGTATCAATCACTCGAGACCCAGTACTTC. Encoded protein: CSVGYQSLETQYF.

The V call is TRBV6-2 or TRBV6-3, the J call TRBJ2-5; 8 positions match TRBD2. The CDR3 spans 16 residues. The J segment lost 5 bases and the V segment lost 4 bases, leaving 12 bases of the junction unmatched. CDR1 MNHEY and CDR2 SVGEGT come from the germline V gene. CDR3 in amino acids: CASSSTLAGRWETQYF. DNA for the CDR3: TGTGCCAGCAGTTCGACCTTAGCGGGACGTTGGGAGACCCAGTACTTC.

This clonotype was found a few times. The chain joins TRBV7-2 to TRBJ1-2; perhaps TRBD1 as D (5 bases). Trimming removed 1 base from V and 4 bases from J, with 10 bases in between. Germline values: CDR1 SGHTA, CDR2 FQGNSA. The CDR3 loop spans 14 amino acids. CDR3 in amino acids: CASSLVQGSYGYTF. As DNA, the CDR3 is TGTGCCAGCAGCTTAGTGCAGGGATCCTATGGCTACACCTTC.